These 25 T cell receptor beta chains came from one sample sequenced in a study of beta chain features in type 1 diabetes (dated by TCRdb to about 2018). Libraries came from the immunoSEQ multiplex PCR assay. The entire isolated RNA was reverse transcribed using the High Capacity cDNA Reverse Transcription Kit, and thus expressed TCRB transcripts were sequenced. TCRdb took over this immuneACCESS table, retaining in-frame rearrangements with V and J assigned. Such tables are incomplete; in checked studies, under half of the missing clones stem from an unresolved V gene, and the remainder is unexplained. In this sample the table shows 350,000 to 450,000 clones, around 13% of which occur a single time. The ten largest clones capture approximately 0.038% of the sample. The sample consisted of naive CD4+ T cells from blood. The cell subset or site tag for this specimen amounts to: true naive CD4+ T cells. Receptor source: a man in his thirties or forties in good health.

This clone was picked up a small number of times. The V and J genes are TRBV28 and TRBJ1-2, with 9 bases that match TRBD1. Losses at the gene ends were 4 bases for V and 7 bases for J; bases not matched to a gene: 7. This CDR3 is built from 14 residues. Germline CDR1 is MDHEN and CDR2 is SYDVKM. In DNA form, the CDR3 reads TGTGCCAGCAGTTGGGAGGACAGGGGTACTGGCTACACCTTC. Its protein product is CASSWEDRGTGYTF.

The rearrangement joins TRBV19 to TRBJ2-7; D remains ambiguous. Germline assignment: CDR1 LNHDA and CDR2 SQIVND (reference sequence). The V end was cut by 4 bases, the J end by 0 bases, with 10 bases between. The CDR3 is 14 amino acids. The CDR3 nucleotides read TGTGCCAGTAGTAAACGTCGCGTCTCCTACGAGCAGTACTTC. It is translated as CASSKRRVSYEQYF.

V usage is TRBV23-1 and J usage is TRBJ2-7; TRBD2 might be the D (6 bases). TRBV23-1 is treated as an ORF (open reading frame) with a function not yet certain. V lost 10 bases and J lost 3, with 31 bases in between. The CDR3 is 18 residues long. The CDR3 DNA follows: TGCGCCATCATAAGGGTACTAGCAGGACTTTGTCACCGCTACGAGCAGTACGTC. Residues: CAIIRVLAGLCHRYEQYV.

This clone was counted a few times. This rearrangement joins TRBV4-2 to TRBJ2-3, with a tentative D call TRBD2 (5 bases). Germline CDR1 and CDR2: LGHNA and YNFKEQ. The V and J ends lost 5 bases and 1 base respectively, with 13 bases between them. This CDR3 has 15 residues. The CDR3 loop reads CASSGERARTDTQYF. Written as DNA, the CDR3 is TGTGCCAGCAGCGGGGAGCGTGCACGCACAGATACGCAGTATTTT.

This clone was found a few times. This chain uses TRBV6-5 with TRBJ2-7, with 10 bases lining up with TRBD2. CDR3 length: 13 amino acids. Germline assignment: CDR1 MNHEY and CDR2 SVGAGI. V lost 6 bases to trimming and J lost 4 bases; unmatched junction nucleotides: 3. This chain's CDR3 is CASRRTSGYEQYV. The CDR3 coding sequence is TGTGCCAGCAGGCGGACTAGCGGATACGAGCAGTACGTC.

This chain uses TRBV4-1 with TRBJ1-1; tentatively, D is TRBD1 (5 bases). CDR3 length: 13 residues. The germline CDR1 and CDR2 sequences are MGHRA and YSYEKL. The V and J ends lost 4 bases and 3 bases respectively, with 9 bases between them. CDR3 loop: CASSRMGDTEAFF. CDR3 in DNA: TGCGCCAGCAGCCGGATGGGGGACACTGAAGCTTTCTTT.

This clone was seen just once. This chain connects TRBV7-8 to TRBJ2-7, with TRBD1 as a possible D gene (6 bases). Germline V lookup: CDR1 SGHVS, CDR2 FQNEAQ. The CDR3 is 13 residues long. Trimming removed 5 bases from V and 4 bases from J, with 12 bases in between. The DNA of the CDR3 is TGTGCCAGCAGCCAAGGACAGCAATACGAGCAGTACTTC. Amino acids: CASSQGQQYEQYF.

This clone was detected a few times. The DNA of the CDR3 is TGTGCCAGCATTCAGCTCCTAGCGAAGGCGGAGACCCAGTACTTC. This gives the protein CASIQLLAKAETQYF. V usage is TRBV21-1 and J usage is TRBJ2-5; the D call of TRBD2 is as the table states it, not checked on the DNA. TRBV21-1 is a known pseudogene. The CDR3 is 15 amino acids.

This clone came up a few times. The V gene is TRBV14, the J gene TRBJ1-6; TRBD1 matches at 7 bases. J gave up 10 bases and V 4 bases, and 10 bases lay outside the gene matches. This CDR3 region has 15 residues. Per the germline V gene, CDR1 is SGHDN and CDR2 is FVKESK. The DNA for the CDR3 is TGTGCCAGCAGCCCCTTTACAGGGGAGGGCTCACCCCTCCACTTT. Translated: CASSPFTGEGSPLHF.

The J gene is TRBJ2-5, the V gene TRBV18; possible D gene TRBD1, 6 bases. Germline CDR1 KGHSH, CDR2 LQKENI. Trimming removed 1 base at V and 1 base at J, with 10 bases between. This CDR3 has 15 residues. CDR3 bases: TGTGCCAGCTCACCACGGGCGACAGGCCAAGAGACCCAGTACTTC. Amino acids: CASSPRATGQETQYF.

This clone was seen a few times. The rearrangement joins TRBV7-9 to TRBJ1-2, with 7 bases fitting TRBD1. The CDR3 runs to 13 residues. Germline trimming cut 4 bases from V and 7 bases from J; bases unmatched to any gene: 6. The germline CDR1 and CDR2 sequences are SEHNR and FQNEAQ (reference sequence). CDR3 loop: CASSSPTGTGYTF. CDR3 DNA: TGTGCCAGCAGCTCACCGACAGGGACTGGCTACACCTTC.

The sample holds a few counts of this clone. The V gene is TRBV5-4, the J gene TRBJ1-2, with TRBD1 matching over 7 bases. The trim removed 7 bases at V and 2 bases at J, leaving 2 bases unmatched. In germline, CDR1 is SGHNT, CDR2 YYREEE (reference sequence). The CDR3 sequence is 12 residues long. The CDR3 loop is CASWGQNYGYTF. In DNA, the CDR3 is TGTGCCAGCTGGGGACAGAACTATGGCTACACCTTC. Full variable domain (rest looked up from reference TRBV5-4 and TRBJ1-2): ETGVTQSPTHLIKTRGQQVTLRCSSQSGHNTVSWYQQALGQGPQFIFQYYREEENGRGNFPPRFSGLQFPNYSSELNVNALELDDSALYLCASWGQNYGYTFGSGTRLTVV.

A few counts support this clone. The chain employs TRBV15 and TRBJ2-3; D might be TRBD2 (5 bases). V lost 6 bases to trimming and J lost 10 bases, with 5 bases between them. The CDR3 totals 9 residues. Germline-derived CDR1 and CDR2 are LNHNV and YYDKDF (reference sequence). The DNA of the CDR3 is TGTGCCACCAGGGGAGCGCAGTATTTT. It specifies CATRGAQYF.

This rearrangement joins TRBV2 to TRBJ2-1; 8 positions agree with TRBD2. Unmatched junction bases numbered 0, after V lost 5 bases and J lost 0 bases. The CDR3 has 14 residues. Germline V gene sequence: CDR1 SNHLY, CDR2 FYNNEI. CDR3 residues: CASSSGSSYNEQFF. The CDR3 bases are TGTGCCAGCAGTAGCGGGAGCTCCTACAATGAGCAGTTCTTC.

The chain has TRBV4-3 and TRBJ2-3; TRBD2 matches at 10 bases. V trimming: 4 bases; J trimming: 2 bases; junction bases outside the gene matches: 15. Germline V gene data show CDR1 as LGHNA and CDR2 as YSLEER. The CDR3 runs 19 residues. CDR3 coding DNA: TGCGCCAGCAGCCCCGTAATAGCGGGAGGACCCGCGGACACAGATACGCAGTATTTT. The encoded protein is CASSPVIAGGPADTDTQYF.

This clone has just a few counts. CDR3 bases: TGCAGCGGAGGAAAGGGGACAGTTAACAATGAGCAGTTCTTC. Protein: CSGGKGTVNNEQFF. The V call is TRBV29-1, the J call TRBJ2-1; 7 bases agree with TRBD1. The CDR3 length is 14 residues. With V trimmed by 7 bases and J by 5 bases, 11 bases remained unmatched. Germline assignment: CDR1 SQVTM and CDR2 ANQGSEA.

V gene TRBV7-8 combines with J gene TRBJ2-6, with TRBD2 matching 12 bases. With V trimmed by 4 bases and J by 1 base, 5 bases remained unmatched. The length of the CDR3 is 18 residues. In germline, CDR1 is SGHVS, CDR2 FQNEAQ. CDR3 bases: TGTGCCAGCAGCTCCACGACTAGCGGGAGTTCTGGGGCCAACGTCCTGACTTTC. Translation: CASSSTTSGSSGANVLTF.

This clone has just a few counts. The chain recombines TRBV29-1 with TRBJ1-1, with TRBD1 identical over 11 bases. CDR1 is SQVTM and CDR2 is ANQGSEA in the germline V gene. Trimming cost V 6 bases and J 5 bases; bases outside gene matches: 26. The CDR3 runs to 20 residues. Written as DNA, the CDR3 is TGCAGCGTCGCTTTTTGGGTTTCATCCGTCGGACAGGGGGCGAGGACTGAAGCTTTCTTT. Translation: CSVAFWVSSVGQGARTEAFF.

The chain uses TRBV9 and TRBJ1-1; TRBD1 matches at 7 bases. Germline lookup yields CDR1 SGDLS and CDR2 YYNGEE. This CDR3 is 13 amino acids long. V was clipped by 0 bases and J by 8 bases; unmatched bases: 4. The DNA of the CDR3 is TGTGCCAGCAGCGTAGTGGGACAGCCAGAAGCTTTCTTT. Translating it yields CASSVVGQPEAFF.

The chain links TRBV5-4 to TRBJ2-1; 8 bases are shared with TRBD2. CDR3 length: 16 residues. After removal of 4 bases from V and 6 bases from J, the junction contained 12 bases not matched to a gene. Germline values: CDR1 SGHNT, CDR2 YYREEE (reference sequence). DNA for the CDR3: TGTGCCAGCAGCCCCAAGGCGGGGGGCGGGGGCAATGAGCAGTTCTTC. Translation gives CASSPKAGGGGNEQFF.

This sequence joins TRBV30 and TRBJ1-1; TRBD1 agrees at 7 bases. The V gene's germline CDR1 is GTSNPN and CDR2 SVGIG (reference sequence). The J segment lost 0 bases and the V segment lost 2 bases, leaving 6 bases of the junction unmatched. This CDR3 region has 15 residues. The CDR3 reads CAWSWSGTVNTEAFF. The CDR3 DNA reads TGTGCCTGGAGTTGGTCCGGGACAGTGAACACTGAAGCTTTCTTT.

This clone was seen a handful of times. The chain links TRBV7-9 to TRBJ2-7; D may be TRBD2 (6 bases). This CDR3 spans 14 amino acids. Trimming took 8 bases from V and 7 from J, leaving 21 bases between them. Germline V lookup: CDR1 SEHNR, CDR2 FQNEAQ (reference sequence). This CDR3 is CASAAAPGLGEQYV. The CDR3 DNA is TGTGCCAGCGCGGCGGCTCCGGGACTGGGGGAGCAGTACGTC.

The CDR3 sequence is CASSVESSGGYNEQFF. The CDR3, as DNA: TGTGCCAGCAGCGTAGAAAGTAGCGGAGGCTACAATGAGCAGTTCTTC. The chain recombines TRBV9 with TRBJ2-1, with D tentatively TRBD2 (6 bases). V dropped 0 bases and J dropped 3 bases, with 13 bases sitting between them. The CDR3 is 16 amino acids. Germline-derived CDR1 and CDR2 are SGDLS and YYNGEE.

V gene TRBV30 combines with J gene TRBJ1-5; no definite D call. Germline CDR1 and CDR2: GTSNPN and SVGIG (reference sequence). Trimming took off 2 bases at V and 6 bases at J, with 17 bases between the two ends. This CDR3 has 15 amino acids. CDR3 loop: CAWSPLGRRGQPQHF. In DNA, the CDR3 is TGTGCCTGGAGTCCCTTAGGCCGGCGTGGTCAGCCCCAGCATTTT.

V usage is TRBV29-1 and J usage is TRBJ2-5; a possible D gene is TRBD1 (6 bases). Germline assignment: CDR1 SQVTM and CDR2 ANQGSEA. This CDR3 region has 13 residues. The V gene lost 6 bases and the J gene lost 2 bases, with 13 bases spanning the gap. The CDR3 protein is CSVRPGVQETQYF. CDR3 nucleotide sequence: TGCAGCGTGAGACCAGGGGTACAAGAGACCCAGTACTTC.